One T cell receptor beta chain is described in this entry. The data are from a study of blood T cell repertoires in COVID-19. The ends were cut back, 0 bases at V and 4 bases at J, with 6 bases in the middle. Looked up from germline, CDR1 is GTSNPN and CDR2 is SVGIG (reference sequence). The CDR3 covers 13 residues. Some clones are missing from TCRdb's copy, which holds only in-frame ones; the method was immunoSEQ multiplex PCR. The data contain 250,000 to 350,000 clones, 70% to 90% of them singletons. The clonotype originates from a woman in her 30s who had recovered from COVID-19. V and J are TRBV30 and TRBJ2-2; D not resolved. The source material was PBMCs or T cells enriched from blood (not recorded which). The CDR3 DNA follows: TGTGCCTGGAGTGTCCGAGGCACCGGGGAGCTGTTTTTT. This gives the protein CAWSVRGTGELFF.